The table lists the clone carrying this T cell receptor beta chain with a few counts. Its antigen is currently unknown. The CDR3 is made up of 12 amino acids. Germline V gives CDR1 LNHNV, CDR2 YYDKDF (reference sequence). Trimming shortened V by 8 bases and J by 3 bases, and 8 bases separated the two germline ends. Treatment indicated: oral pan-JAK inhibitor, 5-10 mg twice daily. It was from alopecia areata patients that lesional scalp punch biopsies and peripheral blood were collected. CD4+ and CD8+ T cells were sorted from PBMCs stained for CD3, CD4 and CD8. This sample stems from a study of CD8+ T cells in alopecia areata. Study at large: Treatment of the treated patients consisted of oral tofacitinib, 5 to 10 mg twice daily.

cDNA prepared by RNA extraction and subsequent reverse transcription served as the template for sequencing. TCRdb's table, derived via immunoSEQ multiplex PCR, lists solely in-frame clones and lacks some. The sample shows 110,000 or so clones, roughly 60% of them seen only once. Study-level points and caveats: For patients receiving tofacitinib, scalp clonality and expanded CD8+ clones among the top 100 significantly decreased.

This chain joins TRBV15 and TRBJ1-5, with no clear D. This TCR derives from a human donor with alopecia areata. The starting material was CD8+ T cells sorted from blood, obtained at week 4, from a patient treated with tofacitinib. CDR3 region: CATSSINQPQHF. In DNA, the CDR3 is TGTGCCACCTCCAGTATCAATCAGCCCCAGCATTTT.